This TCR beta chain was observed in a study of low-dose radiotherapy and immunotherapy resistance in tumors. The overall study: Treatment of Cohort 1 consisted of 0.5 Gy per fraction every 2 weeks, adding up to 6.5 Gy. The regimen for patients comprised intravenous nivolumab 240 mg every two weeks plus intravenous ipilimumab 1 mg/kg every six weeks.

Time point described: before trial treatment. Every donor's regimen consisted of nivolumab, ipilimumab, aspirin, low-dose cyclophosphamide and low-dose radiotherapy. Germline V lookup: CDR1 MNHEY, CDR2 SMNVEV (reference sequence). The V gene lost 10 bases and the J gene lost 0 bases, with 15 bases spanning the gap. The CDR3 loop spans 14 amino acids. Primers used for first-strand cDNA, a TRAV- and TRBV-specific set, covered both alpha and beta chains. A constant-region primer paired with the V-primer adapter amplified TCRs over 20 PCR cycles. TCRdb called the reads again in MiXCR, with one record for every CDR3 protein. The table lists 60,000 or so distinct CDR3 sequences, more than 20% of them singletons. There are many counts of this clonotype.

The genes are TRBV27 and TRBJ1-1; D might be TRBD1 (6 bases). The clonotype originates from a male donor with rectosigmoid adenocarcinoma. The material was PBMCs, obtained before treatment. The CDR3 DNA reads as TGTGCCACCCGGACGGGGGCCTTGAACACTGAAGCTTTCTTT. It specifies CATRTGALNTEAFF.